This T cell receptor beta chain was observed in a study of blood T cell repertoires in COVID-19 (dated by TCRdb to 2020 to 2022). With regard to the full study: Samples from collaborators originated in the United States, Italy and Spain and spanned both the acute and convalescent phases of COVID-19. A freely available public database, intended as a resource for researchers studying the immune response to SARS-CoV-2, is where the repertoires were released. HLA class I and class II types, where available, came from metadata supplied by the sample provider rather than from assay-based typing. Nearly every sample came with metadata listing a de-identified subject ID, COVID-19 status, age in years and sex. Deeply sampled blood TCRbeta repertoires from subjects exposed to, actively infected with, or recovered from COVID-19 were included in the dataset. Samples were obtained from the ongoing ImmuneRACE study (first 160 participants) and from about 1,300 subjects provided by 6 global collaborators. The prospective study material was composed of cDNA or gDNA derived from T cells, B-cell-depleted T cells, or PBMCs. Paper-wide results and their limitations: Clinical and demographic metadata were provided uncurated, with the amount varying by source and participant.

Each collaborating institution followed its own protocols to collect whole blood in K2EDTA tubes. Collaborator samples were shipped for TCRbeta analysis as frozen whole blood, isolated PBMCs, or DNA extracted from either sample type. On this clone: This receptor's antigen is unknown. The record has no base qualities; no much larger clone is one base away.

TCRbeta CDR3 regions were amplified from genomic DNA using the immunoSEQ Assay, a bias-controlled multiplex PCR. For the original study's pipeline: The number of nucleated cells in each sample was estimated from the amplification of reference gene primers within the assay. Sequence reads were collapsed and filtered to measure the absolute abundance of every unique TCRbeta CDR3 rearrangement. For each sample, productive Simpson clonality was calculated as the square root of Simpson's diversity index across productive rearrangements. TCRdb stores this immuneACCESS table with in-frame sequences only. Part of the clones is absent; in the studies checked, under half of the shortfall reflects unresolved V genes, and no reason is known for the rest. Clonal size and the V and J genes are those of that table, whereas D and trimming came from the DNA. The sample records 300,000 to 400,000 clones, around 80% of which are singletons. Of the sample, approximately 3% is held by the ten largest clones.

What was sequenced was peripheral blood. The TCR comes from a man aged 30-40 years with active or convalescent COVID-19.

The encoded CDR3 is CASGSDTNTEAFF. The sequenced DNA: TGTGCCAGCGGCTCGGACACGAACACTGAAGCTTTCTTT. The chain uses TRBV9 and TRBJ1-1, with TRBD1 as a weak D call on 5 bases. At the junction V is shortened by 7 bases and J by 1 base, with 11 bases in between. CDR1 and CDR2, per the germline V gene, are SGDLS and YYNGEE. Including the terminal cysteine and phenylalanine, the CDR3 comprises 13 residues. Only CDR3 DNA is held: 39 bases, read in frame from base 1.